A single sample is the source of the 2 T cell receptor beta chains below, sequenced in a study of blood T cell repertoires in COVID-19. Here immunoSEQ multiplex PCR was the method, and the copy in TCRdb shows in-frame clones only, minus some. This table holds approximately 300,000 clones, 85% found once. The source material was PBMCs or T cells enriched from blood (not recorded which). The receptors here all came from a woman aged 25-40 years who had been exposed to COVID-19.

This clone appeared once. The chain links TRBV7-2 to TRBJ2-7; 9 bases are shared with TRBD2. Germline V gene data show CDR1 as SGHTA and CDR2 as FQGNSA. The V and J ends lost 7 bases and 4 bases, in that order; junction bases with no gene match: 14. This CDR3 has 16 amino acids. CDR3 sequence reads: CASTVNYLAGRYEQYF. The CDR3 DNA is TGTGCCAGCACCGTTAACTACCTAGCGGGAAGGTACGAGCAGTACTTC.

This clone was seen once. The chain recombines TRBV19 with TRBJ1-1, with D possibly TRBD1 on 6 matching bases. Germline CDR1 and CDR2: LNHDA and SQIVND (reference sequence). There are 14 residues in the CDR3. Trimming pared 5 bases from V and 5 bases from J, leaving 15 bases between. In DNA form, the CDR3 reads TGTGCCAGTAGTCCAGGGGCCGGGAGGACTGAAGCTTTCTTT. Translation: CASSPGAGRTEAFF.